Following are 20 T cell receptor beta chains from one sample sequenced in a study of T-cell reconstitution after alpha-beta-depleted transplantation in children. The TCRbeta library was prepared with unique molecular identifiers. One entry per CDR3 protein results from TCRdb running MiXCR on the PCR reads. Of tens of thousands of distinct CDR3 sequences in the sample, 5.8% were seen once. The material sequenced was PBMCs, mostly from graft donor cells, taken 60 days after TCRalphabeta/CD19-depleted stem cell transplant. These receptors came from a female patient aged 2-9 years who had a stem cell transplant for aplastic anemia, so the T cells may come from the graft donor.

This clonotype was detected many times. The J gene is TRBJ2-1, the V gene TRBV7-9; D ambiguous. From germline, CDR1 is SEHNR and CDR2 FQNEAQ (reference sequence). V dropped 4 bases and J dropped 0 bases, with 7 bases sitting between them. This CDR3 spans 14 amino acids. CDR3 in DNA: TGTGCCAGCAGCTCCACGAGCTCCTACAATGAGCAGTTCTTC. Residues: CASSSTSSYNEQFF.

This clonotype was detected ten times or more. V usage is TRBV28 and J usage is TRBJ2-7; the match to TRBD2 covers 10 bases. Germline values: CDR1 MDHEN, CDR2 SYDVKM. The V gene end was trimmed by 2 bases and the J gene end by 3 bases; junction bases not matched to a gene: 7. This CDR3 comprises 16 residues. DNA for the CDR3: TGTGCCAGCAGTTTACTAGCGGGAGCTAGGAGCTACGAGCAGTACTTC. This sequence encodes CASSLLAGARSYEQYF. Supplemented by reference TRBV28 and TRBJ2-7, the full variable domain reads DVKVTQSSRYLVKRTGEKVFLECVQDMDHENMFWYRQDPGLGLRLIYFSYDVKMKEKGDIPEGYSVSREKKERFSLILESASTNQTSMYLCASSLLAGARSYEQYFGPGTRLTVT.

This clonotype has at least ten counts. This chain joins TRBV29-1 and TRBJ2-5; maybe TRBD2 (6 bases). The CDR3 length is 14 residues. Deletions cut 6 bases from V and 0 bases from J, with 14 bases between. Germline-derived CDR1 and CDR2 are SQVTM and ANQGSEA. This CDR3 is CSVRVRDYQETQYF. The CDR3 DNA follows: TGCAGCGTGAGGGTTAGGGACTACCAAGAGACCCAGTACTTC.

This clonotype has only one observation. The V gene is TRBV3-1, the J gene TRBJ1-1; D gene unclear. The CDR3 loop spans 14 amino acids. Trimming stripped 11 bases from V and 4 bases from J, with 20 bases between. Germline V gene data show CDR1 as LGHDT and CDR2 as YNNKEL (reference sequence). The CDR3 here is CASCPFGSSTEAFF. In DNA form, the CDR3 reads TGTGCCTCCTGCCCCTTCGGGTCGAGCACTGAAGCTTTCTTT.

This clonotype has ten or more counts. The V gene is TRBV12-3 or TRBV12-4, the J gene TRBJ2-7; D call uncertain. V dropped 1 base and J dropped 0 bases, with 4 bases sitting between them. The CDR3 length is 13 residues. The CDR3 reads CASSLVASYEQYF. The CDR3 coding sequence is TGTGCCAGCAGTTTAGTAGCCTCCTACGAGCAGTACTTC.

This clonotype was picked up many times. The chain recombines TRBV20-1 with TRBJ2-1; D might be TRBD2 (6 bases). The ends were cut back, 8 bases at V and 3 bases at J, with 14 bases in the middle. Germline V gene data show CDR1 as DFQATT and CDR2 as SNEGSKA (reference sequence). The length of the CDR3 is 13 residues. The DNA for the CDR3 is TGCAGTTTTCAACGGGGGTACTACAATGAGCAGTTCTTC. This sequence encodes CSFQRGYYNEQFF.

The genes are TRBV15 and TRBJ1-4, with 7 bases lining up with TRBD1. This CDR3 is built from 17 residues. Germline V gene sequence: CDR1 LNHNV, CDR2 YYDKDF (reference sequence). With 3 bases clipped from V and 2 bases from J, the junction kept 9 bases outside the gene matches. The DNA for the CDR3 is TGTGCCACCAGCAGGGCCGGGACAGTGAGGACTAATGAAAAACTGTTTTTT. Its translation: CATSRAGTVRTNEKLFF.

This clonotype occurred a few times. CDR3 sequence reads: CSATGADSGANVLTF. Written as DNA, the CDR3 is TGCAGTGCCACGGGCGCGGACTCTGGGGCCAACGTCCTGACTTTC. V and J are TRBV20-1 and TRBJ2-6; D remains ambiguous. This CDR3 is 15 amino acids long. With 6 bases removed from V and 0 bases from J, the gap between germline ends came to 12 bases. Germline V gives CDR1 DFQATT, CDR2 SNEGSKA (reference sequence).

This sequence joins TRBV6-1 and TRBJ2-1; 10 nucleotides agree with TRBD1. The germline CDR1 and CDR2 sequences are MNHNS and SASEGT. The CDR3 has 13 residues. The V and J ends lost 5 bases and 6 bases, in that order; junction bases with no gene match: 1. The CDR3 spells CASSWTGGNEQFF. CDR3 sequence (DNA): TGTGCCAGCAGTTGGACAGGGGGCAATGAGCAGTTCTTC.

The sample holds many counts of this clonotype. This chain's CDR3 is CASSQGQGHAKLFF. CDR3 coding DNA: TGTGCCAGCAGCCAGGGACAGGGGCATGCAAAACTGTTTTTT. This sequence joins TRBV7-2 and TRBJ1-4; 10 bases are shared with TRBD1. CDR3 size: 14 residues. With 5 bases clipped from V and 10 bases from J, the junction kept 7 bases outside the gene matches. The germline gives CDR1 SGHTA, CDR2 FQGNSA.

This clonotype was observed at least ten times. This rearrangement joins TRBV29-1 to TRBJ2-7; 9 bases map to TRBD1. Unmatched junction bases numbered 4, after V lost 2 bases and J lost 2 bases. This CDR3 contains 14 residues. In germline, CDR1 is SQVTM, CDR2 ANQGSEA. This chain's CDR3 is CSVETGTGTYEQYF. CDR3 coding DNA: TGCAGCGTTGAAACGGGGACAGGGACCTACGAGCAGTACTTC.

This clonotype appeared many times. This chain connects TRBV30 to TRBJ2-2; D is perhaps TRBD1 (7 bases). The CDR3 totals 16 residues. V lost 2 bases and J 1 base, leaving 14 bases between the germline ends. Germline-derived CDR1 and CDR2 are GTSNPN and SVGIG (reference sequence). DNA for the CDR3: TGTGCCTGGAGTACCCAGGGGGGTTGGAACACCGGGGAGCTGTTTTTT. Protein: CAWSTQGGWNTGELFF.

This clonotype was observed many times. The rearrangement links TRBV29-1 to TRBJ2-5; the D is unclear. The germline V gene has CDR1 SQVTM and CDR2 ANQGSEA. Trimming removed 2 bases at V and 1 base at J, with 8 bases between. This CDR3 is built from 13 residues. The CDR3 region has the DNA TGCAGCGTTGAAATCCAGGCCCAAGAGACCCAGTACTTC. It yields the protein CSVEIQAQETQYF.

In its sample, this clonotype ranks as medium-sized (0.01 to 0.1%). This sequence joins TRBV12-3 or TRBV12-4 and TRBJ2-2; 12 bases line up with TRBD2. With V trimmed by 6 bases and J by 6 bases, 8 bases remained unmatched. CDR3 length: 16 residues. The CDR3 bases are TGTGCCAGCAGGTATCCCGGGACTAGCGGGTCCGGGGAGCTGTTTTTT. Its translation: CASRYPGTSGSGELFF.

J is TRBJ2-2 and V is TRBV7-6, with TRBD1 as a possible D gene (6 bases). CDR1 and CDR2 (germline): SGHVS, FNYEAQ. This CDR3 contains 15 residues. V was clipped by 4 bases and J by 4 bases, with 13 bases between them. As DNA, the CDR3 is TGTGCCAGCAGCTCCTGGGGACAAGCCACCGGGGAGCTGTTTTTT. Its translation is CASSSWGQATGELFF.

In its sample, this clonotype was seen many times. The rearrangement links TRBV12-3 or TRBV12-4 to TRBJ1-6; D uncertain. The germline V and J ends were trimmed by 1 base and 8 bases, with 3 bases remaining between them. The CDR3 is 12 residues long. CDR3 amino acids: CASSLGHSPLHF. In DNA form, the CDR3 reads TGTGCCAGCAGTTTAGGGCATTCACCCCTCCACTTT.

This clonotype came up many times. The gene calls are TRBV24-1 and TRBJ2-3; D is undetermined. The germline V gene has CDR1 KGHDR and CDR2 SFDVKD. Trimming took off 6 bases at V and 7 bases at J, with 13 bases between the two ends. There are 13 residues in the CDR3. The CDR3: CATSPSPANTQYF. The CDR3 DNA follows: TGTGCCACCAGTCCTTCTCCCGCGAATACGCAGTATTTT.

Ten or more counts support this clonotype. CDR3 DNA sequence: TGCAGTGCTAGAGAGGTGGCTACCGGGGAGCTGTTTTTT. As protein: CSAREVATGELFF. The chain is built from TRBV20-1 and TRBJ2-2; no firm D call. The CDR3 extends over 13 amino acids. V was cut by 0 bases and J by 5 bases, with 7 bases left in between. Germline CDR1 DFQATT, CDR2 SNEGSKA (reference sequence).

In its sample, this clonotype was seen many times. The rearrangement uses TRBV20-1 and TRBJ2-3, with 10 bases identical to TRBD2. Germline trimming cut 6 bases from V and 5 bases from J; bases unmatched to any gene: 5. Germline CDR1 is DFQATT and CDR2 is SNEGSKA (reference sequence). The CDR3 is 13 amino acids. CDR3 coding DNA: TGCAGTGCCACCGGGACTAGCGTAGATACGCAGTATTTT. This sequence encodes CSATGTSVDTQYF.

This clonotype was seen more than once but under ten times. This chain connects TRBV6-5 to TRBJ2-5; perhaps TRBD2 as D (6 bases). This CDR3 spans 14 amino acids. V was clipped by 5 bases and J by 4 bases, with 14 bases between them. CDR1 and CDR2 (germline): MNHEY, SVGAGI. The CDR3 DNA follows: TGTGCCAGCAGTCTCCGCCGGGGGACAGAGACCCAGTACTTC. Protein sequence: CASSLRRGTETQYF.